Following are 16 T cell receptor beta chains from one sample sequenced in a study of blood T cell repertoires in COVID-19. The assay was immunoSEQ multiplex PCR, and TCRdb's table has in-frame clones only and misses some. The sample yields fewer than 85,000 clones, 65% to 90% seen once. Material for sequencing was peripheral blood. All receptors derive from a man aged 25 to 40 with COVID-19, enrolled during active disease.

The chain couples TRBV6-2 or TRBV6-3 to TRBJ2-7, with 9 bases that match TRBD2. The CDR3 contains 15 residues. V lost 5 bases, J lost 3 bases, and 8 bases stayed unmatched. Germline values: CDR1 MNHEY, CDR2 SVGEGT. The CDR3 bases are TGTGCCAGCAGTGAGCCGGGACTAGCCCTCTACGAGCAGTACTTC. Protein: CASSEPGLALYEQYF.

The rearrangement links TRBV28 to TRBJ1-2; possibly TRBD1 for D (5 bases). Per germline, CDR1 MDHEN and CDR2 SYDVKM. The ends were cut back, 6 bases at V and 4 bases at J, with 9 bases in the middle. This CDR3 has 12 residues. The CDR3 protein is CASSDRTYGYTF. The CDR3, as DNA: TGTGCCAGCAGCGACAGAACCTATGGCTACACCTTC.

This chain connects TRBV27 to TRBJ1-2, with D perhaps matching TRBD1 (6 bases). Germline CDR1 reads MNHEY; CDR2 reads SMNVEV (reference sequence). The CDR3 is 15 amino acids. Trimming cost V 6 bases and J 1 base, with 15 bases left between them. The CDR3 spells CASRPTGTINYGYTF. DNA for the CDR3: TGTGCCAGCAGGCCAACCGGGACAATTAACTATGGCTACACCTTC.

This clone has a handful of counts. This sequence joins TRBV19 and TRBJ2-3; 10 nucleotides align to TRBD2. CDR3 length: 16 amino acids. Germline CDR1 reads LNHDA; CDR2 reads SQIVND (reference sequence). V was clipped by 7 bases and J by 6 bases; unmatched bases: 13. CDR3 sequence: CASNRLAGLFRDTQYF. The CDR3 nucleotides are TGTGCCAGTAACAGACTAGCGGGTCTCTTCAGGGATACGCAGTATTTT.

The chain has TRBV6-2 or TRBV6-3 and TRBJ1-2, with D possibly being TRBD1 (6 bases). The CDR3 runs 14 residues. V dropped 6 bases and J dropped 6 bases, with 17 bases sitting between them. Per germline, CDR1 MNHEY and CDR2 SVGEGT. The DNA of the CDR3 is TGTGCCAGCAGCTTCTTACAGGGATCCGATGGCTACACCTTC. This codes for CASSFLQGSDGYTF.

The chain employs TRBV11-2 and TRBJ1-1; no definite D call. V dropped 7 bases and J dropped 1 base, with 19 bases sitting between them. This CDR3 contains 16 residues. Germline-derived CDR1 and CDR2 are SGHAT and FQNNGV. For the CDR3, the DNA is TGTGCCAGCACCCTGAGCATCCTGAAGAAGAACACTGAAGCTTTCTTT. It translates to CASTLSILKKNTEAFF.

The chain uses TRBV6-2 or TRBV6-3 and TRBJ2-7; D perhaps matches TRBD2 (5 bases). V gave up 0 bases and J gave up 6 bases, with 6 bases separating them. This CDR3 is 12 amino acids long. Germline CDR1 and CDR2: MNHEY and SVGEGT. CDR3 coding DNA: TGTGCCAGCAGTTACTCCCGGGGCGAGCAGTACTTC. Translating it yields CASSYSRGEQYF.

The V and J genes are TRBV5-1 and TRBJ2-1; 10 nucleotides match TRBD2. The CDR3 runs to 16 residues. Germline CDR1 is SGHRS and CDR2 is YFSETQ. The V segment lost 6 bases and the J segment 5 bases; nucleotides outside the gene matches: 11. The CDR3 bases are TGCGCCAGCACTTCTGGGTGGCTAGCGGGGGACAATGAGCAGTTCTTC. As protein: CASTSGWLAGDNEQFF.

The chain has TRBV6-5 and TRBJ2-3, with D possibly matching TRBD2 (5 bases). Germline lookup yields CDR1 MNHEY and CDR2 SVGAGI. The CDR3 covers 13 residues. The germline V and J ends were trimmed by 6 bases and 5 bases, with 12 bases remaining between them. The CDR3 reads CASSKREGDTQYF. The DNA of the CDR3 is TGTGCCAGCAGCAAGAGAGAGGGAGATACGCAGTATTTT.

The chain has TRBV28 and TRBJ1-1, with 7 bases identical to TRBD1. Germline CDR1 is MDHEN and CDR2 is SYDVKM. The V segment lost 6 bases and the J segment 5 bases; nucleotides outside the gene matches: 9. The CDR3 runs to 14 residues. The CDR3 here is CASSQGGAKTEAFF. The CDR3 DNA reads as TGTGCCAGCAGCCAAGGGGGCGCTAAGACTGAAGCTTTCTTT.

CDR3 sequence reads: CASSYRLGTEAFF. CDR3 coding DNA: TGTGCCAGCAGTTACCGACTCGGCACTGAAGCTTTCTTT. The V and J genes are TRBV11-3 and TRBJ1-1; D call uncertain. Trimming left V 6 bases short and J 4 bases short, with 12 bases between. The CDR3 consists of 13 residues. The germline CDR1 and CDR2 sequences are SGHNT and YENEEA.

In this sample, this clone turned up a few times. V usage is TRBV7-9 and J usage is TRBJ2-7; TRBD2 matches 7 bases. The V gene end was trimmed by 0 bases and the J gene end by 11 bases; junction bases not matched to a gene: 10. In germline, CDR1 is SEHNR, CDR2 FQNEAQ (reference sequence). The CDR3 has 14 residues. CDR3 protein: CASSLARPGGSKYF. The CDR3 nucleotides read TGTGCCAGCAGCTTAGCCCGTCCCGGGGGGTCGAAGTACTTC.

The rearrangement uses TRBV24-1 and TRBJ2-1; 11 positions agree with TRBD2. Trimming at V came to 3 bases and at J to 3 bases, leaving 9 bases not matched to a gene. The CDR3 totals 18 residues. Germline CDR1 is KGHDR and CDR2 is SFDVKD. Written as DNA, the CDR3 is TGTGCCACCAGTGATGATACCTCGACTAGCGGGATCTACAATGAGCAGTTCTTC. Its protein product is CATSDDTSTSGIYNEQFF.

The chain carries TRBV5-6 and TRBJ2-7; D gene ambiguous. Trimming left V 6 bases short and J 3 bases short, with 10 bases between. The germline CDR1 and CDR2 sequences are SGHDT and YYEEEE. The CDR3 covers 12 residues. The chain's CDR3 is CASTATGYEQYF. As DNA, the CDR3 is TGTGCCAGCACCGCTACCGGCTACGAGCAGTACTTC.

The DNA for the CDR3 is TGTGCCATCAGTAATACCGGGACAGTCGGCGAGCAGTACTTC. As protein: CAISNTGTVGEQYF. The chain couples TRBV10-3 to TRBJ2-7; TRBD1 matches at 7 bases. Germline CDR1 ENHRY, CDR2 SYGVKD. CDR3 length equals 14 residues. Trimming cost V 5 bases and J 6 bases; bases outside gene matches: 10.

J is TRBJ1-5 and V is TRBV19, with D maybe TRBD1 (5 bases). V lost 0 bases and J 1 base, leaving 10 bases between the germline ends. Germline lookup yields CDR1 LNHDA and CDR2 SQIVND (reference sequence). The CDR3 covers 16 residues. The CDR3 region is CASSIDQGLSNQPQHF. In DNA, the CDR3 is TGTGCCAGTAGTATAGATCAGGGACTGAGCAATCAGCCCCAGCATTTT.